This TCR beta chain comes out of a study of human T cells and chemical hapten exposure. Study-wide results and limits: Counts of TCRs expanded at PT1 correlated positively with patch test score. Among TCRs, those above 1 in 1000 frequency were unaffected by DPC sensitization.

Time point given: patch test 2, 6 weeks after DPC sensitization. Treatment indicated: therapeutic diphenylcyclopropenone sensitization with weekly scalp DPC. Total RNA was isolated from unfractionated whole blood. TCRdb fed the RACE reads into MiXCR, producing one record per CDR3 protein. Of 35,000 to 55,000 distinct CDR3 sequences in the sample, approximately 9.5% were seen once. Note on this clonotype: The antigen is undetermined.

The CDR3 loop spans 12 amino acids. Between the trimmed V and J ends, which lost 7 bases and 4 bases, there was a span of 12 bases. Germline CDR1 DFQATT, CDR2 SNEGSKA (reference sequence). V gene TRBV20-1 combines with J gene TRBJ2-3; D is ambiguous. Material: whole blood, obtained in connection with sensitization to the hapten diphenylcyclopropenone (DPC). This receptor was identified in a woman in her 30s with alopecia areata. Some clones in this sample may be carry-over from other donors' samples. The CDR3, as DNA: TGCAGTGTTAAGGAAAGCCCAGATACGCAGTATTTT. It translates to CSVKESPDTQYF.